Sequencing of this T cell receptor beta chain was carried out in a study of T-cell memory formation after mild COVID-19. Findings of the study overall: Pre-infection memory contained some responding clones, which suggested that cross-reactive memory had joined.

This clonotype has more than one count but fewer than ten. Its specificity is unknown. Germline V lookup: CDR1 SGHTA, CDR2 FQGNSA. V lost 5 bases and J lost 8, with 9 bases in between. The length of the CDR3 is 11 residues. Each CDR3 protein is one row after TCRdb ran MiXCR on the 5' RACE reads. This sample has about 320,000 distinct CDR3 sequences; 14% occur once, and the top ten carry around a fifth. This receptor was obtained from a man between 18 and 35 years old who had mild COVID-19 (a few samples of this study predate the infection). Cell type and time point are not known. The chain couples TRBV7-2 to TRBJ1-2; D is ambiguous. Sample: PBMCs or a T cell subset sorted from them (not recorded which). CDR3 amino acids: CASSPTSGYTF. CDR3 nucleotides: TGTGCCAGCAGCCCAACGTCAGGCTACACCTTC.